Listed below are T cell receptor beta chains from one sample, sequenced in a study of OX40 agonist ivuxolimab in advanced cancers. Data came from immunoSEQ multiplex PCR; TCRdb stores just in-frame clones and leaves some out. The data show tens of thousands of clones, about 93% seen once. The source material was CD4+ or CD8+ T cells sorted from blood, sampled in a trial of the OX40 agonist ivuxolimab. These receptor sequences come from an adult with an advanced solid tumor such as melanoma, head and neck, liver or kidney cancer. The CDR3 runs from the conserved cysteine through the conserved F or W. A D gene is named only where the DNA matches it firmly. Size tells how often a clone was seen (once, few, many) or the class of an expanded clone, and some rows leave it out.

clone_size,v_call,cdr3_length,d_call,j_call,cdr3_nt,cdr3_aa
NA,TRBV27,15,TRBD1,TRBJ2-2,TGTGCCAGCACCTCCCCGGACAGGGTCCCCGGGGAGCTGTTTTTT,CASTSPDRVPGELFF
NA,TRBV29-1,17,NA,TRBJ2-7,TGCAGCGTTGAAGGCGGATCGGGCCCATACCACTCCTACGAGCAGTACTTC,CSVEGGSGPYHSYEQYF
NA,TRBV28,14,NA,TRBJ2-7,TGTGCCAGCAGTTTCGGCCACAGCTCCTACGAGCAGTACTTC,CASSFGHSSYEQYF
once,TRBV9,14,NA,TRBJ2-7,TGTGCCAGCAGCGTAGTGGCTAGCTTAGGCGAGCAGTACTTC,CASSVVASLGEQYF
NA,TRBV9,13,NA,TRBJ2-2,TGTGCCAGCAGCGTGGGGAACACCGGGGAGCTGTTTTTT,CASSVGNTGELFF
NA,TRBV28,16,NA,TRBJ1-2,TGTGCCAGCAGTTTTCCCGGGACCGCCCTGGGAGTGGGCTACACCTTC,CASSFPGTALGVGYTF
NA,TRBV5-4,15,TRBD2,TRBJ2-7,TGTGCCAGCAGCTTGAAGCGGGAGGGACCCTACGAGCAGTACTTC,CASSLKREGPYEQYF
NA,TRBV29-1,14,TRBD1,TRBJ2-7,TGCAGCATCGACGAGGGACAGGGGGCCGACGAGCAGTACTTC,CSIDEGQGADEQYF
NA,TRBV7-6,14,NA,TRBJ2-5,TGTGCCAGCAGCTTATTTGGTCCTGGGGGGACCCAGTACTTC,CASSLFGPGGTQYF
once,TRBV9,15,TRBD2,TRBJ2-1,TGTGCCAGCAGCTCAGGGGGACTAGCGAGTCTAAGGCAGTTCTTC,CASSSGGLASLRQFF
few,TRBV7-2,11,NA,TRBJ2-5,TGTGCCAGCAGCTTAATGGAGACCCAGTACTTC,CASSLMETQYF
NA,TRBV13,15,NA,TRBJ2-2,TGTGCCAGCAGCTTACGCGGGGAGAACACCGGGGAGCTGTTTTTT,CASSLRGENTGELFF
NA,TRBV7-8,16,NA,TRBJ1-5,TGTGCCAGCAGCCCGCGGGGGGAATCAAGAAATCAGCCCCAGCATTTT,CASSPRGESRNQPQHF
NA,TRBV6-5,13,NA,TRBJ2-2,TGTGCCAGCAGTTACTCGTACTCCGGGGAGCTGTTTTTT,CASSYSYSGELFF
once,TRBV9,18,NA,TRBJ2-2,TGTGCCAGCAGCGTAGGACTCAGAGGGGGATCGAACACCGGGGAGCTGTTTTTT,CASSVGLRGGSNTGELFF
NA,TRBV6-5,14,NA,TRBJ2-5,TGTGCCAGCAGTTACTTAGGCGACCAAGAGACCCAGTACTTC,CASSYLGDQETQYF
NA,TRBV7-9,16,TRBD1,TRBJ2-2,TGTGCCAGCAGCTTGGCCCCCGGGACAGGGACCGGGGAGCTGTTTTTT,CASSLAPGTGTGELFF
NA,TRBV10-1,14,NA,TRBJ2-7,TGCGCCAGCAGTGAGTCGGGGGACGAGGCCGAGCAGTACTTC,CASSESGDEAEQYF
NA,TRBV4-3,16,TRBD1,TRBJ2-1,TGCGCCAGCAGCCCCGGTGAAGGGGGCGCCTACAATGAGCAGTTCTTC,CASSPGEGGAYNEQFF
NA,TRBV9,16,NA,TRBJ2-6,TGTGCCAGCAGCCCCTTTTCGTCCTCTGGGGCCAACGTCCTGACTTTC,CASSPFSSSGANVLTF
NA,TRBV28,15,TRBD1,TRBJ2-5,TGTGCCAGCAGTCCAAGGACAGGGATTGGGGAGACCCAGTACTTC,CASSPRTGIGETQYF
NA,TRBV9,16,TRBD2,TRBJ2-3,TGTGCCAGCAGCGGGCGCGGAGCGGGAGAGGCAGATACGCAGTATTTT,CASSGRGAGEADTQYF
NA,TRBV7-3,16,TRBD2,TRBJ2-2,TGTGCCAGCAGCACACTAGCGGGAGTAACCACCGGGGAGCTGTTTTTT,CASSTLAGVTTGELFF
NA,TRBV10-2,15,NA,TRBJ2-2,TGCGCCAGCCAAATGCTGCTAGGGTACACCGGGGAGCTGTTTTTT,CASQMLLGYTGELFF
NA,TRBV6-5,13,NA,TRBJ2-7,TGTGCCAGCTCCCTCCGAGGGCCCTACGAGCAGTACTTC,CASSLRGPYEQYF
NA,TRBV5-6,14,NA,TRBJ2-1,TGTGCCAGCAGCTTGGGGACCTCCTACAATGAGCAGTTCTTC,CASSLGTSYNEQFF
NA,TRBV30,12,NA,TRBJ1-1,TGTGCCTGGAGTGTACGGCCCCGGAGAGCTTTCTTT,CAWSVRPRRAFF
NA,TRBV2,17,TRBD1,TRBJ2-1,TGTGCCAGCAGGGCCGGGACAGGGGTTATCCTTTTGGATGAGCAGTTCTTC,CASRAGTGVILLDEQFF
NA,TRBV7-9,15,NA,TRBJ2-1,TGTGCCAGCAGCTTAGTCGCTAGGTCCTACAATGAGCAGTTCTTC,CASSLVARSYNEQFF
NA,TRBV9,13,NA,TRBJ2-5,TGTGCCAGCAGCGGCGGGGTTCAAGAGACCCAGTACTTC,CASSGGVQETQYF
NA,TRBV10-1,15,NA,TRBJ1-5,TGCGCCAGCAGTGAGAGAGATCATAGCAATCAGCCCCAGCATTTT,CASSERDHSNQPQHF
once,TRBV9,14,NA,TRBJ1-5,TGTGCCAGCAGCGTCGGGGGATCCGGGGAGCCCCAGCATTTT,CASSVGGSGEPQHF
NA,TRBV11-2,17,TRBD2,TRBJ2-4,TGTGCCAGCAGCCTCATAGGACTAGACGCTGCCAAAAACATTCAGTACTTC,CASSLIGLDAAKNIQYF
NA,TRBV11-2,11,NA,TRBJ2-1,TGTGCCAGCGTGGCGGGATATGAGCAGTTCTTC,CASVAGYEQFF